This T cell receptor (beta chain) derives from a study of beta chain features in type 1 diabetes. Study-wide results and limits: TCRB CDR3s from Type 1 diabetes patients were moderately but significantly shorter in all four CD4+ subsets. The influence of HLA type on TCRB rearrangement stayed undetermined. Type 1 diabetes patients had fewer VDJ junction insertions and more deletions.

Comment on this clone: What it binds is not known.

Via the markers CD45RO/CCR7/CD25/CD127/CD95/CD27, stem cell-like memory, regulatory, central memory and naive CD4+ cells were sorted. The whole isolated RNA underwent reverse transcription, so sequencing captured expressed TCRB transcripts. Method: immunoSEQ multiplex PCR; TCRdb's copy keeps in-frame clones and lacks some. This sample has some 150,000 clones, with roughly a tenth found just once. Sequenced input: naive CD4+ T cells from blood. The sequence came from a man aged 18-30 years in good health.

This chain's CDR3 is CSVIDSFGQPQHF. The CDR3 DNA is TGCAGCGTGATTGACAGCTTCGGGCAGCCCCAGCATTTT. This chain links TRBV29-1 with TRBJ1-5; D may be TRBD1 (5 bases). The germline gives CDR1 SQVTM, CDR2 ANQGSEA. The ends were cut back, 6 bases at V and 7 bases at J, with 16 bases in the middle. The CDR3 is made up of 13 amino acids.